This T cell receptor beta chain was observed in a study of OX40 agonist ivuxolimab in advanced cancers. Trimming cost V 6 bases and J 2 bases, with 14 bases left between them. CDR1 and CDR2 from the germline V gene are SNHLY and FYNNEI. This CDR3 comprises 15 residues. Only in-frame clones appear in the TCRdb table, and some are missing; sequencing was by immunoSEQ multiplex PCR. The sample consists of fewer than 100,000 clones, roughly 86% of them appearing once. This clonotype was sampled from an adult with an advanced solid tumor such as melanoma, head and neck, liver or kidney cancer. This chain connects TRBV2 to TRBJ2-1; D is undetermined. Here the sequenced sample was CD4+ or CD8+ T cells sorted from blood, taken in a trial of the OX40 agonist ivuxolimab. This CDR3 is CASSLIPGAYNEQFF. The CDR3, as DNA: TGTGCCAGCAGCCTCATTCCGGGTGCCTACAATGAGCAGTTCTTC.